Following are 7 T cell receptor beta chains from one sample sequenced in a study of cytomegalovirus exposure and HLA in healthy donors. 13 Jbeta primers and 60 Vbeta primers were used for the PCR. Sequenced by immunoSEQ multiplex PCR; TCRdb stores in-frame clones only, minus some. Its table records approximately 79,000 clones. Sample: PBMCs. The source is a boy younger than 18 in good health and CMV-seronegative.

The V and J genes are TRBV18 and TRBJ2-5, with D perhaps matching TRBD1 (6 bases). Germline V gene sequence: CDR1 KGHSH, CDR2 LQKENI. This CDR3 comprises 12 residues. Between the trimmed V and J ends, which lost 8 bases and 0 bases, there was a span of 7 bases. Here the CDR3 DNA reads TGTGCCAGCCGGACAGACCAAGAGACCCAGTACTTC. It specifies CASRTDQETQYF.

The chain employs TRBV14 and TRBJ1-2; D remains ambiguous. Germline V CDR1 and CDR2: SGHDN, FVKESK. V lost 0 bases, J lost 5 bases, and 7 bases lay in between. The CDR3 is 13 residues long. In DNA, the CDR3 is TGTGCCAGCAGCCAAGATCTCCAGTATGGCTACACCTTC. This sequence encodes CASSQDLQYGYTF.

The V call is TRBV4-1, the J call TRBJ2-6; weak D call: TRBD1 (6 bases). The V gene lost 3 bases and the J gene lost 4 bases, with 13 bases spanning the gap. The germline V gene has CDR1 MGHRA and CDR2 YSYEKL. This CDR3 region has 16 residues. CDR3 coding DNA: TGCGCCAGCAGCCATGAACAGGGCCTCGGGGCCAACGTCCTGACTTTC. It is translated as CASSHEQGLGANVLTF.

The chain has TRBV5-1 and TRBJ2-1, with a possible D match to TRBD2 (6 bases). This CDR3 region has 15 residues. Germline V gene lookup returns CDR1 SGHRS and CDR2 YFSETQ. Trimming stripped 2 bases from V and 2 bases from J, with 11 bases between. The CDR3 DNA reads TGCGCCAGCAGCTTAACGGCGGGGACCTACAATGAGCAGTTCTTC. Protein: CASSLTAGTYNEQFF.

The V call is TRBV9, the J call TRBJ2-5; a weak D match, TRBD2 (6 bases). The CDR3 has 14 amino acids. The germline V gene has CDR1 SGDLS and CDR2 YYNGEE. Trimming pared 7 bases from V and 5 bases from J, leaving 18 bases between. DNA of the CDR3: TGTGCCAGCTCCGGGACCCAGGCGGGGGAGACCCAGTACTTC. Encoded protein: CASSGTQAGETQYF.

The chain links TRBV5-1 to TRBJ1-1; 7 nucleotides agree with TRBD1. The CDR3 sequence is 14 residues long. V shed 2 bases and J 5 bases; nucleotides not matched to a gene: 6. Germline V lookup: CDR1 SGHRS, CDR2 YFSETQ. CDR3 DNA: TGCGCCAGCAGCTTAAGTGGGACAGTGACTGAAGCTTTCTTT. Residues: CASSLSGTVTEAFF.

This sequence joins TRBV5-6 and TRBJ2-4; 8 bases are a match to TRBD2. V was clipped by 0 bases and J by 0 bases; unmatched bases: 5. CDR1 and CDR2 from the germline V gene are SGHDT and YYEEEE. The CDR3 has 17 residues. The CDR3 DNA sequence: TGTGCCAGCAGCTTGGTTGCGGGGGGCCTAGCCAAAAACATTCAGTACTTC. Its translation is CASSLVAGGLAKNIQYF.